This T cell receptor (beta chain) was captured in a study of cytomegalovirus exposure and HLA in healthy donors. Study findings and constraints: Reportedly, a later analysis found an Asian-associated ancestry cluster had fewer N-insertions than the roughly 700-donor mean.

Concerning this clone itself: Its antigen remains unknown.

Germline CDR1 is SGHTA and CDR2 is FQGNSA. The ends were cut back, 0 bases at V and 5 bases at J, with 6 bases in the middle. CDR3 length: 13 residues. PCR employed 60 Vbeta and 13 Jbeta primers. Profiled with immunoSEQ multiplex PCR; TCRdb holds only in-frame clones, not every one. The sample has roughly 100,000 clones; about two thirds are singletons. The sequence came from a boy younger than 18 in good health and CMV-seronegative. This rearrangement joins TRBV7-2 to TRBJ2-3, with D possibly TRBD2 on 5 matching bases. Sequenced sample: PBMCs. The CDR3 protein is CASSLASGDTQYF. The CDR3, as DNA: TGTGCCAGCAGCTTAGCGAGCGGAGATACGCAGTATTTT.